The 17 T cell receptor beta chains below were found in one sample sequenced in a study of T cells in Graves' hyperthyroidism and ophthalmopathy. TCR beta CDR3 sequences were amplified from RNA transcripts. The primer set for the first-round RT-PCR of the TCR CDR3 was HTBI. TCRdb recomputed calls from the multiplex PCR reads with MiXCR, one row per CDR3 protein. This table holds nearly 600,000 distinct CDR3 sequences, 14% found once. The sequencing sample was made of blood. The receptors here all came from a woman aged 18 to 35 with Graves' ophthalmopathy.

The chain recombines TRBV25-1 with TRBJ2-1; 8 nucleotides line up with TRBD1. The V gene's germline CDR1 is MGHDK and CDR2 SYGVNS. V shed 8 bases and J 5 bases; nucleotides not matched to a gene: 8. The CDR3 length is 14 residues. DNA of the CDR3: TGTGCCAGCCACGAGACAGGGGCCGACAATGAGCAGTTCTTC. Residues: CASHETGADNEQFF.

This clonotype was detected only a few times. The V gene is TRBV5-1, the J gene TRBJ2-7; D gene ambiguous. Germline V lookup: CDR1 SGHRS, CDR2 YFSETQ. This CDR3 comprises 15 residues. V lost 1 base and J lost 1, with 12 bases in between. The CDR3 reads CASSLSGFRSYEQYF. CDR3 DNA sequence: TGCGCCAGCAGCTTGTCAGGATTTAGATCCTACGAGCAGTACTTC.

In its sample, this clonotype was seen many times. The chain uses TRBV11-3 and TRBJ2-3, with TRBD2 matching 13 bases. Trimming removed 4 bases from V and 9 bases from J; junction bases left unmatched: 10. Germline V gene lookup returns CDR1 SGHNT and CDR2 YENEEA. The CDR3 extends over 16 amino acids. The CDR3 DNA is TGTGCCAGCAGCTCGGGACTAGCGGGAAGGGCGGGCACGCAGTATTTT. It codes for CASSSGLAGRAGTQYF.

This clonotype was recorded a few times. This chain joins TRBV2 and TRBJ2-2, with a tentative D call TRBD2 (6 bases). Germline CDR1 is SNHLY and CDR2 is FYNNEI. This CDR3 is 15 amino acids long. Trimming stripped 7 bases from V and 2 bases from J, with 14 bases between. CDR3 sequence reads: CASNLGLLNTGELFF. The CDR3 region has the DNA TGTGCCAGCAATTTGGGACTCCTAAACACCGGGGAGCTGTTTTTT.

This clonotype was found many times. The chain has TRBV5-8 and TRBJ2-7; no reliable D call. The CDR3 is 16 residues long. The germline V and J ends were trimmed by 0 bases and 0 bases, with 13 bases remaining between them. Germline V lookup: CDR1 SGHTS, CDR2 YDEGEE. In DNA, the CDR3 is TGTGCCAGCAGCTTGGGGGCCTATCCTTCCTCCTACGAGCAGTACTTC. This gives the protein CASSLGAYPSSYEQYF.

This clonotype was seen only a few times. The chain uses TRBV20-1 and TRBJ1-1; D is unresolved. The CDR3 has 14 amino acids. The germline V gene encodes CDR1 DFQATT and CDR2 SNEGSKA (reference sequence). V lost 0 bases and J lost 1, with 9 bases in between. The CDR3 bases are TGCAGTGCTAGAGATGGGCTGGGGAACACTGAAGCTTTCTTT. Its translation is CSARDGLGNTEAFF.

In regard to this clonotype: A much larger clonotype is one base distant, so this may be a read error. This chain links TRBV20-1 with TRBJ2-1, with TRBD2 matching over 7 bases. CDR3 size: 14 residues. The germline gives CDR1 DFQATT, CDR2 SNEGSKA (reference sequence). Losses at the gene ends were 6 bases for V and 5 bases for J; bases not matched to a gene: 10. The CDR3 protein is CSAKGSGIHNEQFF. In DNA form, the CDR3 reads TGCAGTGCGAAGGGGAGCGGGATCCACAATGAGCAGTTCTTC.

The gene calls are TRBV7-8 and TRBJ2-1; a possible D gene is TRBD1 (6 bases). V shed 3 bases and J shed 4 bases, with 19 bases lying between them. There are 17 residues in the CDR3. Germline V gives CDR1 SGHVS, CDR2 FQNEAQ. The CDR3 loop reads CASSLGSPGTRYNEQFF. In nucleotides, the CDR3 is TGTGCCAGCAGCTTGGGGTCCCCCGGGACAAGATACAATGAGCAGTTCTTC.

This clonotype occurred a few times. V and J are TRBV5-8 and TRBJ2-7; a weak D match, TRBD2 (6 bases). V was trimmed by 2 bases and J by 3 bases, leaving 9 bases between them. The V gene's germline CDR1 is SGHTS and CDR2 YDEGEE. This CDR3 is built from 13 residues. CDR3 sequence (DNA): TGTGCCAGCAGCTTCGGGGGAAACTACGAGCAGTACTTC. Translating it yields CASSFGGNYEQYF.

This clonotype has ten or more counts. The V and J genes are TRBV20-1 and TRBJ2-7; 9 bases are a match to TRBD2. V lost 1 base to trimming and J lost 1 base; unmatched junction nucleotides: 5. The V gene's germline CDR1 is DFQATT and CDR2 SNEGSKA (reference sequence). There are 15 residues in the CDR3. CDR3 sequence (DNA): TGCAGTGCTAGAGGTCGGCTAGCGGGATCCTACGAGCAGTACTTC. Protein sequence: CSARGRLAGSYEQYF.

As DNA, the CDR3 is TGTGCTAGTGGTTTGGTAATAGCGGGAGGGCAATACGAGCAGTACTTC. Its translation: CASGLVIAGGQYEQYF. The rearrangement joins TRBV12-5 to TRBJ2-7, with 11 nucleotides matching TRBD2. V shed 0 bases, J shed 4 bases, and the junction held 5 bases outside the gene matches. Germline CDR1 reads LGHNT; CDR2 reads FRNRAP. The CDR3 sequence is 16 residues long.

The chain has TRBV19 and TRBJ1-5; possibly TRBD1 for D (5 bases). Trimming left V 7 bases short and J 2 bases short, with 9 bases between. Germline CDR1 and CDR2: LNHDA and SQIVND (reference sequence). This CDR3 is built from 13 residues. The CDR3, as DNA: TGTGCCAGTACCGCGGGGGGCAATCAGCCCCAGCATTTT. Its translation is CASTAGGNQPQHF.

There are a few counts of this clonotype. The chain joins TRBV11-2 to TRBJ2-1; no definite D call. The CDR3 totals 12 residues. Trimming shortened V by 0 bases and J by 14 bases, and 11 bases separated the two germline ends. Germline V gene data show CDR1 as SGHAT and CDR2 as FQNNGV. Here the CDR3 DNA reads TGTGCCAGCAGCTTAGACCGTGGCGGCGAGTTCTTC. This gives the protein CASSLDRGGEFF.

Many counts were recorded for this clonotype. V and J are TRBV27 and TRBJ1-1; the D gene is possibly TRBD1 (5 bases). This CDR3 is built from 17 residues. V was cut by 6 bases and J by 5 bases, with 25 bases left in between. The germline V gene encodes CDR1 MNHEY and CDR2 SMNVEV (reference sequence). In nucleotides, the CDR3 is TGTGCCAGCAGCCTTTACGACAGCCCCGGACGGAAAACTGAAGCTTTCTTT. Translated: CASSLYDSPGRKTEAFF.

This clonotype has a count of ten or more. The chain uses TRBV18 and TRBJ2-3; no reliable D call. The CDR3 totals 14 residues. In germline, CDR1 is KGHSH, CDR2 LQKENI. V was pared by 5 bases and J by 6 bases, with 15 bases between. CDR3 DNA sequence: TGTGCCAGCTCAACCTCCCAGATTTTCGATACGCAGTATTTT. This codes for CASSTSQIFDTQYF.

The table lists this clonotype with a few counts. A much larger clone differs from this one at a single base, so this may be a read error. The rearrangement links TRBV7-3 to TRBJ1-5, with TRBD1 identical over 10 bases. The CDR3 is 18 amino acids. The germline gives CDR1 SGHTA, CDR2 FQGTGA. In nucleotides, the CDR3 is TGTGCCAGCAGCTTGGGCGGGACAGGGGCCCAAGTAAATCGGCCCCAGCATTTT. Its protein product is CASSLGGTGAQVNRPQHF.

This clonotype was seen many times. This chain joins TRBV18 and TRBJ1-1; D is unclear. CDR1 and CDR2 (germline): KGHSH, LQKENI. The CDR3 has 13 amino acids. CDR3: CASSPGPNTEAFF. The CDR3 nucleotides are TGTGCTAGCAGCCCCGGACCGAACACTGAAGCTTTCTTT.